These 4 T cell receptor beta chains originate from one sample sequenced in a study of control samples from healthy donors and cancer patients (dated by TCRdb to 2020 to 2022). The library was obtained by the immunoSEQ multiplex PCR assay. TCRdb retrieved this table from immuneACCESS and kept in-frame rearrangements only. Not all clones are present; in checked studies, unresolved V genes account for under half, and no reason is known for the remainder. The sample table records 100,000 to 150,000 clones; around 90% of these occur just once. The ten biggest clones cover about 8.7% of the sample. The sequenced sample consisted of blood. These receptors were obtained from a man aged 35-49 years in good health.

The chain has TRBV27 and TRBJ1-5, with TRBD1 identical over 7 bases. The CDR3 has 14 amino acids. Per the germline V gene, CDR1 is MNHEY and CDR2 is SMNVEV (reference sequence). J lost 3 bases, V lost 6 bases, and 5 bases had no gene match. Here the CDR3 DNA reads TGTGCCAGCAGCCTTACAGGGGTCAATCAGCCCCAGCATTTT. Its protein product is CASSLTGVNQPQHF.

V usage is TRBV7-9 and J usage is TRBJ2-3; D possibly matches TRBD1 or TRBD2 (5 bases each). The CDR3 length is 14 residues. V lost 0 bases to trimming and J lost 1 base, with 5 bases between them. The germline V gene encodes CDR1 SEHNR and CDR2 FQNEAQ (reference sequence). Here the CDR3 reads CASSLAGGTDTQYF. Here the CDR3 DNA reads TGTGCCAGCAGCTTAGCGGGGGGCACAGATACGCAGTATTTT.

This sequence joins TRBV21-1 and TRBJ2-7. TRBV21-1 is an annotated pseudogene. The CDR3 sequence is 16 residues long. The CDR3 DNA sequence: TGTGCCAGCAGCAAAGAGGTATCTTGGGGTAGCCACGAGCAGTACTTC. Its protein is CASSKEVSWGSHEQYF.

In its sample, this clone was seen once. The gene calls are TRBV24-1 and TRBJ1-1; TRBD1 aligns across 8 bases. The junction had 17 bases not matched to a gene; V was cut back by 9 bases and J by 6 bases. The V gene's germline CDR1 is KGHDR and CDR2 SFDVKD. The CDR3 has 16 residues. The CDR3 coding sequence is TGTGCCACCTCCCCCGGGACAGGCAATCAGTTAGCTGAAGCTTTCTTT. Translating it yields CATSPGTGNQLAEAFF.